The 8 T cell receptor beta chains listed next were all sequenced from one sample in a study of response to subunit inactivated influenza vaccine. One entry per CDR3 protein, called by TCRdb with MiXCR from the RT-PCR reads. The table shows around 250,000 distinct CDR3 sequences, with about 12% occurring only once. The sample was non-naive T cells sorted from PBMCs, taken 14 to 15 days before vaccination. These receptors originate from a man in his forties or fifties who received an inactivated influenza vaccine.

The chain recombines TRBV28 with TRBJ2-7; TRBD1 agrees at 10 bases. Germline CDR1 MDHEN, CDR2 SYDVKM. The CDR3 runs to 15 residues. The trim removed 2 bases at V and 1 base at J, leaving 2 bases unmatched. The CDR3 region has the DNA TGTGCCAGCAGTTTAACGGACAGGGGGTCCTACGAGCAGTACTTC. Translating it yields CASSLTDRGSYEQYF.

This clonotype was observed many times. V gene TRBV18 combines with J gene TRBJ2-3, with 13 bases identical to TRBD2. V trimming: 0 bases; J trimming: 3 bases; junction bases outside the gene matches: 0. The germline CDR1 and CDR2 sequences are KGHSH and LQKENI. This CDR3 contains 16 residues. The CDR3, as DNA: TGTGCCAGCTCACCACCGACTAGCGGGAGGACAGATACGCAGTATTTT. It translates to CASSPPTSGRTDTQYF.

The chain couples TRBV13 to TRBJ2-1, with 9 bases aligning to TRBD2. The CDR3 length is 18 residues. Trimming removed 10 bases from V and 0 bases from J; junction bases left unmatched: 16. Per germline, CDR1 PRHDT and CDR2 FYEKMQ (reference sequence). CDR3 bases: TGTGCCATCTGTTCCCCGGGGCTAGCGGGGCACTCCTACAATGAGCAGTTCTTC. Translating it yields CAICSPGLAGHSYNEQFF.

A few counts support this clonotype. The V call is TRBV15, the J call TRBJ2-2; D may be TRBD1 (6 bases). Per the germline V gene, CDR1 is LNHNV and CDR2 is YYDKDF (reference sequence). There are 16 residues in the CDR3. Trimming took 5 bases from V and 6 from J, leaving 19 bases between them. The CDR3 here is CATSRARGNVPGELFF. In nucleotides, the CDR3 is TGTGCCACCAGCCGTGCAAGGGGGAATGTCCCCGGGGAGCTGTTTTTT.

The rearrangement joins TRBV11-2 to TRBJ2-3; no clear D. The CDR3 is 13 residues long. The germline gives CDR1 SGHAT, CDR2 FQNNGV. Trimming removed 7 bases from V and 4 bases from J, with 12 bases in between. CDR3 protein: CASTQSGPDTQYF. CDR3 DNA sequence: TGTGCCAGCACCCAATCCGGCCCAGATACGCAGTATTTT. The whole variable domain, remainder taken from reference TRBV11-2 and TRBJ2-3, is EAGVAQSPRYKIIEKRQSVAFWCNPISGHATLYWYQQILGQGPKLLIQFQNNGVVDDSQLPKDRFSAERLKGVDSTLKIQPAKLEDSAVYLCASTQSGPDTQYFGPGTRLTVL.

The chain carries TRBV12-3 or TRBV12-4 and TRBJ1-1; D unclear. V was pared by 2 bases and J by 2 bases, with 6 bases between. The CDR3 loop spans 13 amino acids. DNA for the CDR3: TGTGCCAGCAGTTTATTTGAAAACACTGAAGCTTTCTTT. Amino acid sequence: CASSLFENTEAFF.

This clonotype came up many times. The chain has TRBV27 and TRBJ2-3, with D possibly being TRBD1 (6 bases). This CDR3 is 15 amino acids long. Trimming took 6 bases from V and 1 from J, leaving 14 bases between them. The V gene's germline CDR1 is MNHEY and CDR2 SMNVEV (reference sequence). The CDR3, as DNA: TGTGCCAGCAGATTACAGGGTTGGGGCACAGATACGCAGTATTTT. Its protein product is CASRLQGWGTDTQYF.

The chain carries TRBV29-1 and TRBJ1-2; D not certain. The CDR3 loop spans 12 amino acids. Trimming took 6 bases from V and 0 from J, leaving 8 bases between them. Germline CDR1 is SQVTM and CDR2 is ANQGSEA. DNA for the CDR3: TGCAGCGTCCGGGAGGCTAACTATGGCTACACCTTC. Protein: CSVREANYGYTF.